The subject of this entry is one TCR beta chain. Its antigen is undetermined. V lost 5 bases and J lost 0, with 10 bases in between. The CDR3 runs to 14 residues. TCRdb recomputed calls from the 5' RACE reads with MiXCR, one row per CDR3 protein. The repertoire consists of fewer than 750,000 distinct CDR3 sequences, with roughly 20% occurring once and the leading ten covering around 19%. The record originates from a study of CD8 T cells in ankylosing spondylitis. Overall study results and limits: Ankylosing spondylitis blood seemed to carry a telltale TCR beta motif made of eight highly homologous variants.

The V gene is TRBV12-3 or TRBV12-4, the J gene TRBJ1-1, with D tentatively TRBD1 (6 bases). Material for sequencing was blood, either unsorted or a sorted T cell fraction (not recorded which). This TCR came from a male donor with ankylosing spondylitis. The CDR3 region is CASSQGMVNTEAFF. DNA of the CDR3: TGTGCCAGCAGTCAGGGGATGGTGAACACTGAAGCTTTCTTT.